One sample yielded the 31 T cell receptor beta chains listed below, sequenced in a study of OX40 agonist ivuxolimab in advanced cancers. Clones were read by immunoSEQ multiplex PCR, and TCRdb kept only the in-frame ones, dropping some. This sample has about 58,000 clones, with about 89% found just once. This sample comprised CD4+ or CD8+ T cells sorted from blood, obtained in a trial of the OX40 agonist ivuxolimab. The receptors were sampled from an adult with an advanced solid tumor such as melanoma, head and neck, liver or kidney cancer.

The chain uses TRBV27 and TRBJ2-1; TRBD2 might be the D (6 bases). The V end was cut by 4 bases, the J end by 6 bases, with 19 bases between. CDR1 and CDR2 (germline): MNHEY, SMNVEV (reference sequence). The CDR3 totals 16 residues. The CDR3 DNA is TGTGCCAGCAGTTCCGCGAGTGCGGGACTGGTCAATGAGCAGTTCTTC. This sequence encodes CASSSASAGLVNEQFF.

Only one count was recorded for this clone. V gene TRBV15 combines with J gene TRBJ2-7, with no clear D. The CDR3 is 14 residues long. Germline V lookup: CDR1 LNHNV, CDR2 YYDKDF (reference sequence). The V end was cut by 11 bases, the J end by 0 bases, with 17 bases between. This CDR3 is CAPHRWGCSYEQYV. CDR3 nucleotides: TGTGCCCCCCACCGCTGGGGTTGCTCCTACGAGCAGTACGTC.

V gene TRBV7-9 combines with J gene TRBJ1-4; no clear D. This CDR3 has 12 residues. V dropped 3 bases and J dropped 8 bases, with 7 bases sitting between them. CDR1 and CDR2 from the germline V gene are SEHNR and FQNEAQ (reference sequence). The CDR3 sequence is CASSFGSEKLFF. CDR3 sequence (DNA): TGTGCCAGCAGCTTTGGGAGCGAAAAACTGTTTTTT.

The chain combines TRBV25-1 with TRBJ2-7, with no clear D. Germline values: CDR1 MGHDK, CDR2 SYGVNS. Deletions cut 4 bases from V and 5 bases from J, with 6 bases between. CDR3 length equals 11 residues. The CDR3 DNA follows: TGTGCCAGCAGTGGGCCCCACGAGCAGTACTTC. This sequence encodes CASSGPHEQYF.

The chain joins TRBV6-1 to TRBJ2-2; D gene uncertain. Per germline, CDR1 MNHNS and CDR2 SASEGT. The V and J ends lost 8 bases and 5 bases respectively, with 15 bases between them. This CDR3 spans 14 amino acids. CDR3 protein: CASLSSLRTGELFF. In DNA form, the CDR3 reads TGTGCCAGCCTGTCCTCCCTCCGAACCGGGGAGCTGTTTTTT.

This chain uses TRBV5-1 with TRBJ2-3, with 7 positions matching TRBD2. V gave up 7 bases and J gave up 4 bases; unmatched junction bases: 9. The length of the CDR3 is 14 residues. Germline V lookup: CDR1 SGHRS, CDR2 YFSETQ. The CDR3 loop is CASSGGSGSDTQYF. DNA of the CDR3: TGCGCCAGCTCCGGCGGGAGTGGTTCAGATACGCAGTATTTT.

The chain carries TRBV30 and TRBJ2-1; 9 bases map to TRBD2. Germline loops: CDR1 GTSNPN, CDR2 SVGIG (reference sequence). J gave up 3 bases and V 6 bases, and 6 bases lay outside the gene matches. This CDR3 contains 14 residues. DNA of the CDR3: TGTGCCTGCCCGGGGCGGGAGGGCTACAATGAGCAGTTCTTC. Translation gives CACPGREGYNEQFF.

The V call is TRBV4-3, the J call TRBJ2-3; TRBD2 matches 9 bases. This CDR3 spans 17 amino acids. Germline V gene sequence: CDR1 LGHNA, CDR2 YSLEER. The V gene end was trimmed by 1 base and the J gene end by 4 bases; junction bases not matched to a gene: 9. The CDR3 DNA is TGCGCCAGCAGCCAAGTACTAGCGGGCTCCCGCCCAGATACGCAGTATTTT. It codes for CASSQVLAGSRPDTQYF.

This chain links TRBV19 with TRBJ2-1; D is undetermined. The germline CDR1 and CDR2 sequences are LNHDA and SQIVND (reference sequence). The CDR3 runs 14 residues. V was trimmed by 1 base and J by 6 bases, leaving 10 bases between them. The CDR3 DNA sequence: TGTGCCAGTAGTATAGGGGGATGGGGCAATGAGCAGTTCTTC. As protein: CASSIGGWGNEQFF. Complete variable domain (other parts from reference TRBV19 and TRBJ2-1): DGGITQSPKYLFRKEGQNVTLSCEQNLNHDAMYWYRQDPGQGLRLIYYSQIVNDFQKGDIAEGYSVSREKKESFPLTVTSAQKNPTAFYLCASSIGGWGNEQFFGPGTRLTVL.

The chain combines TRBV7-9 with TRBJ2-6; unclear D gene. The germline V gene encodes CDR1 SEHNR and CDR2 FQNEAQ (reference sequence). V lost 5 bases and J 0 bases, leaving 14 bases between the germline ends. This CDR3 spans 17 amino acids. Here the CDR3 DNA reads TGTGCCAGCAGCCCTATCGGACCCAGCTCTGGGGCCAACGTCCTGACTTTC. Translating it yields CASSPIGPSSGANVLTF.

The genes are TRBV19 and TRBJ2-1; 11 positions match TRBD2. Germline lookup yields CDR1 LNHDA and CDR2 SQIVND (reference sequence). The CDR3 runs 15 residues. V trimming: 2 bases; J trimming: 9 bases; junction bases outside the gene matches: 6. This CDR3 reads CASSILAGGFGEQFF. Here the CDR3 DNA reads TGTGCCAGTAGTATATTAGCGGGAGGGTTCGGTGAGCAGTTCTTC.

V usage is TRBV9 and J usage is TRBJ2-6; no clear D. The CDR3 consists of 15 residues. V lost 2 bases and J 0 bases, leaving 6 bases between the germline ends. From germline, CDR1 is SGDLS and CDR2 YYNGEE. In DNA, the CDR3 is TGTGCCAGCAGCGTGTCTCTCTCTGGGGCCAACGTCCTGACTTTC. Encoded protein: CASSVSLSGANVLTF. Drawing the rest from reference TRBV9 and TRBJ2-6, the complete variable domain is DSGVTQTPKHLITATGQRVTLRCSPRSGDLSVYWYQQSLDQGLQFLIQYYNGEERAKGNILERFSAQQFPDLHSELNLSSLELGDSALYFCASSVSLSGANVLTFGAGSRLTVL.

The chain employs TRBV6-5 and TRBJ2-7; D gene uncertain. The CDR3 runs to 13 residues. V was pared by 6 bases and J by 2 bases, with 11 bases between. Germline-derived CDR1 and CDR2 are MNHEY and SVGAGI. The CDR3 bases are TGTGCCAGCAGGGGCCAGGCCCCCTACGAGCAGTACGTC. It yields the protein CASRGQAPYEQYV.

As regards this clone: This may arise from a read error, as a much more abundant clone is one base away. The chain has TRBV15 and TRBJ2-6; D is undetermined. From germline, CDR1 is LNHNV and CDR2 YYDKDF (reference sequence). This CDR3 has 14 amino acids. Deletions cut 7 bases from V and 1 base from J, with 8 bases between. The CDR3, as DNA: TGTGCCACCAACCTGGGGTCTGGGGCCAACGTCCTGACTTTC. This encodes CATNLGSGANVLTF.

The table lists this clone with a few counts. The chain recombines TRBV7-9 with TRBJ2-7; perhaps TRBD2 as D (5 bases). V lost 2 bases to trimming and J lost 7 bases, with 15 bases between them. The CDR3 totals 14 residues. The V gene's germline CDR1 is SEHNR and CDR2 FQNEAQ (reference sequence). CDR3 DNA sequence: TGTGCCAGCAGCTTATTATCGGGATCAAGGGAGCAGTACTTC. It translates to CASSLLSGSREQYF.

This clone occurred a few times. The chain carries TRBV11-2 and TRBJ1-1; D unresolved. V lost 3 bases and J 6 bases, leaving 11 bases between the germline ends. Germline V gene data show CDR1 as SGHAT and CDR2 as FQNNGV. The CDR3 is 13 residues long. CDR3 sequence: CASSFPGGSEAFF. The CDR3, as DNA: TGTGCCAGCAGCTTCCCGGGTGGTTCTGAAGCTTTCTTT.

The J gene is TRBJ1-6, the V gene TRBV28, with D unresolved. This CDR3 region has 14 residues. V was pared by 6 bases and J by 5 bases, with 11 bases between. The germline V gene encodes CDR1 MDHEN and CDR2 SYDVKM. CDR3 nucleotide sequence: TGTGCCAGCAGAAAGCGGCAGGATAATTCACCCCTCCACTTT. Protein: CASRKRQDNSPLHF.

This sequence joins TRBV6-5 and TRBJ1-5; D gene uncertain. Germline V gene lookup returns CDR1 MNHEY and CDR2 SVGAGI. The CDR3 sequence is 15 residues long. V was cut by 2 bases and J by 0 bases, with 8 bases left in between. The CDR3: CASSYARDSNQPQHF. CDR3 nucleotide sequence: TGTGCCAGCAGTTACGCGAGGGATAGCAATCAGCCCCAGCATTTT.

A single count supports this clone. The CDR3 sequence: CASSSGPLIEAFF. The CDR3 coding sequence is TGTGCCAGCTCTTCCGGACCGCTCATTGAAGCTTTCTTT. The chain joins TRBV18 to TRBJ1-1; D is ambiguous. This CDR3 is built from 13 residues. V was pared by 6 bases and J by 7 bases, with 15 bases between. Germline lookup yields CDR1 KGHSH and CDR2 LQKENI.

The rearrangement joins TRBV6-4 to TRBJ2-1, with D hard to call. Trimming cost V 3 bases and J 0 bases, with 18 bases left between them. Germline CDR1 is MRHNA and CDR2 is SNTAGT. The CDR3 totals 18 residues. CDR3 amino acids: CASSESGSSLSSYNEQFF. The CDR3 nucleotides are TGTGCCAGCAGTGAGTCCGGATCCAGCCTAAGCTCCTACAATGAGCAGTTCTTC.

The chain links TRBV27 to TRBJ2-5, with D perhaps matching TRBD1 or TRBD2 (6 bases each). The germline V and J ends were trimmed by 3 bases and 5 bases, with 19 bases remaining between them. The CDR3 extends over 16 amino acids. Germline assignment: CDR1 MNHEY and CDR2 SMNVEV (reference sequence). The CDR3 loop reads CASSLVGGALWETQYF. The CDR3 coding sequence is TGTGCCAGCAGTTTGGTGGGGGGCGCGTTGTGGGAGACCCAGTACTTC.

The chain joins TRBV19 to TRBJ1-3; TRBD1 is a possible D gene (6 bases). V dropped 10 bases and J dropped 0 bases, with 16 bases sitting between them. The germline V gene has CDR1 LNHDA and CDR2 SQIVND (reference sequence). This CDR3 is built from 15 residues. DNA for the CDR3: TGTGCCACCTCATCGGGGGCCCACTCTGGAAACACCATATATTTT. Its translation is CATSSGAHSGNTIYF.

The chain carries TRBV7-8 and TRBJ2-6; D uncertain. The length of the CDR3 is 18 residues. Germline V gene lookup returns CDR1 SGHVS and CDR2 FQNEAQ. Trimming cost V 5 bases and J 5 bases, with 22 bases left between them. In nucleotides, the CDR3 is TGTGCCAGCAGCAAAAGGTATTACCCACAAAGTCGGGCCAACGTCCTGACTTTC. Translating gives CASSKRYYPQSRANVLTF.

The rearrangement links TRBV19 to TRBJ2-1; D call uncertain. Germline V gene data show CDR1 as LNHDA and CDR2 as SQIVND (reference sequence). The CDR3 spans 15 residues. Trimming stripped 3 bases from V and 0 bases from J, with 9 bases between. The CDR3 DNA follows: TGTGCCAGTAGTATTGACGTAAGCTCCTACAATGAGCAGTTCTTC. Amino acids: CASSIDVSSYNEQFF. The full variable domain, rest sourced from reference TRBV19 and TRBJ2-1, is DGGITQSPKYLFRKEGQNVTLSCEQNLNHDAMYWYRQDPGQGLRLIYYSQIVNDFQKGDIAEGYSVSREKKESFPLTVTSAQKNPTAFYLCASSIDVSSYNEQFFGPGTRLTVL.

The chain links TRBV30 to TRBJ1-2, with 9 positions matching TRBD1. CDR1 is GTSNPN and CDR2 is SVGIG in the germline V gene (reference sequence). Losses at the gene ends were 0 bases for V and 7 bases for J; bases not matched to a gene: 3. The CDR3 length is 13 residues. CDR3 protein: CAWSVGTGSGYTF. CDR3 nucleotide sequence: TGTGCCTGGAGTGTAGGGACAGGGTCTGGCTACACCTTC.

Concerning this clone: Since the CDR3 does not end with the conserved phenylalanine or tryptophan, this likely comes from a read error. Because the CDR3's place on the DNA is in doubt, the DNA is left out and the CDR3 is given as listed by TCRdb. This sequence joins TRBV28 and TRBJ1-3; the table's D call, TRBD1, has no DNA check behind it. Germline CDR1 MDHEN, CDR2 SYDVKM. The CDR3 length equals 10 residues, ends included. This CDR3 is CASRTAGTGT.

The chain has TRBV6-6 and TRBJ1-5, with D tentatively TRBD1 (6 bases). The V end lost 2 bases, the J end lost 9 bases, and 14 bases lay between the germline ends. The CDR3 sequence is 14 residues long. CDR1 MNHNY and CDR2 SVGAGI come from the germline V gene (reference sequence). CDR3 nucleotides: TGTGCCAGCAGTTACGGGGGCGGTGGATCGCCCCAGCATTTT. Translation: CASSYGGGGSPQHF.

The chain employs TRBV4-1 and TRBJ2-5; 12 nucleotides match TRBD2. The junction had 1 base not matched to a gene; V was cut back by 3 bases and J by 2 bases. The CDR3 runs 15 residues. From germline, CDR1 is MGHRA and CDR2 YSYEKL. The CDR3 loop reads CASSHGLAGQETQYF. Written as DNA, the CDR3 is TGCGCCAGCAGCCATGGACTAGCGGGACAAGAGACCCAGTACTTC.

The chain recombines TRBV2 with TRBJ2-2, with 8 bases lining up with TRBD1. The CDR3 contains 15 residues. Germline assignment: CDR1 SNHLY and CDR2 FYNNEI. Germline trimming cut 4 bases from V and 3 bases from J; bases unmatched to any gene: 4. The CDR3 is CASSGAGGDTGELFF. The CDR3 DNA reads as TGTGCCAGCAGTGGCGCAGGGGGCGACACCGGGGAGCTGTTTTTT.

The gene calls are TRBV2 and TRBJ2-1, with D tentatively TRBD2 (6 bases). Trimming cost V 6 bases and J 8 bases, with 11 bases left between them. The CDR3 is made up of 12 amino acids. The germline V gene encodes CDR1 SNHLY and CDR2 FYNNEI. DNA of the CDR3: TGTGCCAGCAGAAGACTAGTGGATGAGCAGTTCTTC. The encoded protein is CASRRLVDEQFF.

Written as DNA, the CDR3 is TGTGCTAGTGGCCACACCCAGGAGGGAAAACACACAGATACGCAGTATTTT. Translating gives CASGHTQEGKHTDTQYF. V and J are TRBV12-5 and TRBJ2-3; D possibly corresponds to TRBD2 (6 bases). In germline, CDR1 is LGHNT, CDR2 FRNRAP. The CDR3 sequence is 17 residues long. V dropped 6 bases and J dropped 2 bases, with 21 bases sitting between them.